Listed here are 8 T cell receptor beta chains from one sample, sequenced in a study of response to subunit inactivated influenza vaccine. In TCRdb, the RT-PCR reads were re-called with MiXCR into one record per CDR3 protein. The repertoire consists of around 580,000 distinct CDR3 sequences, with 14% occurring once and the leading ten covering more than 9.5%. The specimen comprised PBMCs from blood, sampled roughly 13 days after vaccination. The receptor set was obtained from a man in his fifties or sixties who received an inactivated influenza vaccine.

The CDR3 region is CASSFSGFIYTEAFF. The CDR3 DNA is TGTGCCAGCAGCTTCTCTGGGTTTATATACACTGAAGCTTTCTTT. V and J are TRBV7-9 and TRBJ1-1; D gene ambiguous. Germline V gives CDR1 SEHNR, CDR2 FQNEAQ (reference sequence). V lost 3 bases and J 3 bases, leaving 14 bases between the germline ends. The CDR3 covers 15 residues.

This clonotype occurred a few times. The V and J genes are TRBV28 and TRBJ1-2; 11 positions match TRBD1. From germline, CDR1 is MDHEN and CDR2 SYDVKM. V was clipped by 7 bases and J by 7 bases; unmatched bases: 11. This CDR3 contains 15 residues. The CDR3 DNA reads TGTGCCAGCACCCCTTCGGGGACAGGGGGACTTGGCTACACCTTC. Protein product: CASTPSGTGGLGYTF.

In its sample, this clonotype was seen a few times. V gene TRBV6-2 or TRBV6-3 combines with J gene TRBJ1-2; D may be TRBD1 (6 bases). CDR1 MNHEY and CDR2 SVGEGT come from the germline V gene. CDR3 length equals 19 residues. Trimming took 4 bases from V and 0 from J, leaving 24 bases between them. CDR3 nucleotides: TGTGCCAGCAGTTCCCCCCGTCCCATACAGGGCGCTGCTAACTATGGCTACACCTTC. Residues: CASSSPRPIQGAANYGYTF.

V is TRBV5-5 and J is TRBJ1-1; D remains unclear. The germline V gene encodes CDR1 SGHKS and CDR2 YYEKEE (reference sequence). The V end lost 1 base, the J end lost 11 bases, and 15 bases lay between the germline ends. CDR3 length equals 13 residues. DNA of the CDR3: TGTGCCAGCAGCTTGAGGCAGGCCCTGGGCGCTTTCTTT. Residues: CASSLRQALGAFF.

CDR3 bases: TGTGCCAGCAGTTTCTGGGACAGGGTCCACGAGCAGTACTTC. Its protein product is CASSFWDRVHEQYF. V is TRBV28 and J is TRBJ2-7; 9 nucleotides agree with TRBD1. Germline CDR1 reads MDHEN; CDR2 reads SYDVKM. After removal of 3 bases from V and 5 bases from J, the junction contained 5 bases not matched to a gene. CDR3 length equals 14 residues.

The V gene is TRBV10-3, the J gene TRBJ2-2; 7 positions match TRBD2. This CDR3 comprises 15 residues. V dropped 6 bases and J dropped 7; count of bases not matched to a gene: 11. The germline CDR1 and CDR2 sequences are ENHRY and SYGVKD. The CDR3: CAIRAGTTYFGELFF. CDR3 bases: TGTGCCATCAGAGCCGGGACTACCTATTTCGGGGAGCTGTTTTTT.

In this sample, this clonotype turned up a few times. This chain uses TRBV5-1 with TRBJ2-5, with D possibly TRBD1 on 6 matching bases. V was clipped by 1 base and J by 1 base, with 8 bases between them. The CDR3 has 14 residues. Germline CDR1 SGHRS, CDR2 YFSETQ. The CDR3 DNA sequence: TGCGCCAGCAGCTTGATACAGGGCCAAGAGACCCAGTACTTC. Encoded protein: CASSLIQGQETQYF.

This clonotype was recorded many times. The CDR3 sequence is CSVEGTASSYNEQFF. DNA for the CDR3: TGCAGCGTTGAAGGGACGGCGAGCTCCTACAATGAGCAGTTCTTC. This chain links TRBV29-1 with TRBJ2-1, with no clear D. Trimming took off 1 base at V and 0 bases at J, with 10 bases between the two ends. The CDR3 extends over 15 amino acids. Germline CDR1 and CDR2: SQVTM and ANQGSEA.